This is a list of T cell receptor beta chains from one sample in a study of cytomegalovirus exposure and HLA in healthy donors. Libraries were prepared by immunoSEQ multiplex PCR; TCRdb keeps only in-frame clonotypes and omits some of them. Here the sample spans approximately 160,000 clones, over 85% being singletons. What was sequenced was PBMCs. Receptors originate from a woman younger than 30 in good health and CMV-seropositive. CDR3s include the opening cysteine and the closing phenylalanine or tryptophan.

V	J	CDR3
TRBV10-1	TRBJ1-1	CASSGGTGETEAFF
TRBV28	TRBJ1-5	CASRRSGGRNQPQHF
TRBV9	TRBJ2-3	CASSPSAGRFTDTQYF
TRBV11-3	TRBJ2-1	CASSLGLYNEQFF
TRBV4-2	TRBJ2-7	CASSQEVTGGPLYEQYF
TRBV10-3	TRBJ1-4	CAIRPGQGKGTNEKLFF
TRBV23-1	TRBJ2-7	CASSRDRVQDTCEQYF
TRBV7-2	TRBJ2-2	CASSPAYTGELFF
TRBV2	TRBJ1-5	CASGHTRPQHF
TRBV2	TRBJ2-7	CASSPQRRGYSSYEQYF
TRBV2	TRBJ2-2	CASRQGFSRELFF
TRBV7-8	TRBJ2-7	CASSETSGRGHEQYF
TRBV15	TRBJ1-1	CATSRTGDTEAFF
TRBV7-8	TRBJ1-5	CASSRDRAVQPQHF
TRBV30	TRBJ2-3	CAWSRGLRDTQYF
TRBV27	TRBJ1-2	CASSLASGFTYGYTF
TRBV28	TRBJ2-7	CASSFQGGTYEQYF
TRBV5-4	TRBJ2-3	CASSPTTGGAFTDTQYF
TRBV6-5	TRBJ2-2	CASRGDRVRTGELFF
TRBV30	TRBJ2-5	CAWSALPEASQYF